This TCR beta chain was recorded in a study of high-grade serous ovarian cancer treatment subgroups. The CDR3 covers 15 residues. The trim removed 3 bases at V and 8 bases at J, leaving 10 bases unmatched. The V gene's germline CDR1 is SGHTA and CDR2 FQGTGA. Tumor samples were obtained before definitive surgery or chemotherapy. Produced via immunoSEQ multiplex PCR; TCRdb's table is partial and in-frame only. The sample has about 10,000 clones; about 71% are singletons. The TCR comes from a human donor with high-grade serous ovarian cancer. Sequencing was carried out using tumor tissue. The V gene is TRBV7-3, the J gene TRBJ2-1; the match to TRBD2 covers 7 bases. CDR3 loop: CASSFGGVGEDEQFF. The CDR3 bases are TGTGCCAGCAGCTTTGGGGGGGTGGGAGAGGATGAGCAGTTCTTC.